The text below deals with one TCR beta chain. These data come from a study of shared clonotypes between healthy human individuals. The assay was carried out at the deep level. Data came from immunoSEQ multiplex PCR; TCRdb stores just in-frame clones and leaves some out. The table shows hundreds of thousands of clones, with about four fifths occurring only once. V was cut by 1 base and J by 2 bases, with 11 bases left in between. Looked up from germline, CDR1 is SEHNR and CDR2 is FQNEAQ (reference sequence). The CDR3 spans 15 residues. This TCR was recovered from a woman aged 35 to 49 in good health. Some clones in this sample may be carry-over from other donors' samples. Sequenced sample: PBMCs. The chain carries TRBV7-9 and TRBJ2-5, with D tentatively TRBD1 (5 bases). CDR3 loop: CASSLGSAGQETQYF. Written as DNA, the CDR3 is TGTGCCAGCAGCTTAGGTTCGGCAGGGCAAGAGACCCAGTACTTC.